This T cell receptor beta chain was identified during a study of cytomegalovirus exposure and HLA in healthy donors. Study-level findings and limits: Cytomegalovirus status, reportedly, was diagnosed with high specificity and sensitivity by the classifier.

With respect to this clone: The antigen remains unidentified.

Primers for the PCR totalled 60 Vbeta and 13 Jbeta. Sequencing used immunoSEQ multiplex PCR; TCRdb keeps in-frame clones, though not all of them. The repertoire consists of about 160,000 clones, with 70% to 85% occurring once and the leading ten covering roughly 4.2%. V was shortened by 5 bases and J by 2 bases, with 25 bases between the two germline ends. This CDR3 is built from 18 residues. CDR1 is MGHDK, CDR2 SYGVNS, per germline. The chain couples TRBV25-1 to TRBJ2-7, with D maybe TRBD2 (5 bases). Material for sequencing was PBMCs. The source of this sequence is a man in his forties or fifties in good health and CMV-seronegative. The CDR3 DNA follows: TGTGCCAGCAGTCTGCGGGTACAGTCACTCGAAAAACCCTACGAGCAGTACTTC. Its translation is CASSLRVQSLEKPYEQYF.